This T cell receptor beta chain was sequenced during a study of T cell responses to AZD1222 COVID-19 vaccine (dated by TCRdb to 2020 to 2023). A note on the overall study: A total of 233 trial participants underwent TCR sequencing, of whom about 200 received two doses of AZD1222 and some 25 received two doses of the MenACWY control vaccine. Trial participants were enrolled by age into 18-55, 56-69 and 70-plus year subgroups, with about 150, 28 and 57 TCR-sequenced participants respectively. What the authors observed across the whole study: Only a handful of AZD1222 recipients were SARS-CoV-2 seropositive at baseline, limiting conclusions about previously exposed vaccinees. The vaccine-associated CD4 TCRs covered the entire spike protein, and the dominant responses fell in regions 160-218 and 743-854. Because no day 14 peak-response samples were available, repertoires were characterized only after the peak T cell response. Most participants were white British and females outnumbered males, and the authors suggested that clonal diversity may have been underestimated. In the small 56-69-year group, the increase in depth fell short of significance, most likely because of low power. Epitopes outside the regions mutated in the B.1.351 and B.1.1.7 variants were reportedly recognized by nearly half of the unique spike-specific TCRs. A significant rise in spike-specific TCR breadth and depth was observed after two AZD1222 doses relative to day 0 and relative to MenACWY recipients.

The CDR3 regions of human TCRbeta chains were analyzed by immunosequencing. Per the original workflow: Repertoire TCRs were matched against a reference library of SARS-CoV-2-specific TCRs generated with the MIRA antigen-specificity platform. Breadth was defined as the fraction of unique TCRs that were SARS-CoV-2-associated. Depth was defined as the fraction of total T cells that were SARS-CoV-2-associated. Using the MIRA data, each spike-specific TCR was assigned both to the spike region to which the TCR was reactive and to a CD4 or CD8 class. Log10-transformed breadth and depth values were compared by one-way ANOVA with Sidak's multiple comparisons tests. This immuneACCESS table, as held by TCRdb, lists in-frame sequences with V and J called but not all clones. Of the missing ones, under half trace to an unresolved V gene in checked studies; the others have no known cause. Clonal size and the V and J genes are those of that table, whereas D and trimming came from the DNA. The sample table shows approximately 140,000 clones, and roughly nine tenths are seen once. The ten largest clonotypes hold about a tenth of the sample.

Reading the label with the study, this specimen's time point is: about 28 days (+/-7) after the second vaccine dose. AZD1222 recipients given second doses at about 4 weeks or at about 12 weeks were pooled, since spike-specific TCR depth and breadth were not found to differ between the two schedules. The vaccinee samples were drawn from two UK trials, COV001 and COV002, one of which was a single-blind randomized controlled phase 2/3 trial testing AZD1222 (ChAdOx1 nCoV-19) in healthy adults. For TCRbeta chain sequencing, PBMC samples from trial participants were taken at day 0 and at day 28 after the second dose. This clone has a single count. What antigen it recognizes has not been identified. No qualities accompany the bases; no much larger clone lies one base away. From the cysteine through the phenylalanine, the CDR3 covers 15 amino acids. CDR3 DNA only is kept here, 45 bases in frame from base 1. CDR1 KGHSH and CDR2 LQKENI are derived from the germline V gene. Trimming at the junction amounts to 6 bases on V and 3 bases on J, and the germline ends lie 14 bases apart.

Specimen: peripheral blood, collected 28 days after the second AZD1222 dose. The source is an adult who received the AZD1222 COVID-19 vaccine. This chain joins TRBV18 to TRBJ2-2, with TRBD1 as a weak D call on 6 bases. The DNA is TGTGCCAGCTCTCCCGTGGCAGGGGACACCGGGGAGCTGTTTTTT. Its protein product is CASSPVAGDTGELFF. Here the CDR3 is joined to the reference TRBV18 and TRBJ2-2 genes, and the full variable domain is: NAGVMQNPRHLVRRRGQEARLRCSPMKGHSHVYWYRQLPEEGLKFMVYLQKENIIDESGMPKERFSAEFPKEGPSILRIQQVVRGDSAAYFCASSPVAGDTGELFFGEGSRLTVL.